A selection of T cell receptor beta chains follows, all from one sample in a study of cytomegalovirus exposure and HLA in healthy donors. TCRdb's table, derived via immunoSEQ multiplex PCR, lists solely in-frame clones and lacks some. This table holds 70,000 to 90,000 clones, 65% to 70% found once. Input material: PBMCs. The receptors stem from a middle-aged man in good health and CMV-seropositive. CDR3s include the opening cysteine and the closing phenylalanine or tryptophan. A D gene is named only where the DNA matches it firmly.

>TRBV6-5|TRBD2
CASSYLSGGAAETQYF
>TRBV5-8|TRBD1
CASKRTGGGEAFF
>TRBV6-5|NA
CASSYSRGDTEAFF
>TRBV11-3|TRBD2
CASSAYEAGEETGELFF
>TRBV11-1|TRBD1
CASRGDRGTYEQYF
>TRBV29-1|NA
CSVTRDLNEQYF
>TRBV19|NA
CASSIGREGAYEQYF
>TRBV11-3|TRBD1
CASSGGTGGQETQYF
>TRBV5-4|NA
CASSLGTPYNEQFF
>TRBV7-9|NA
CASSLVQNTEAFF
>TRBV5-4|NA
CASSGSGTGSDTQYF
>TRBV7-2|TRBD2
CASSLAANSGVDEQFF
>TRBV11-2|TRBD1
CASSPRGDWNWDTEAFF
>TRBV5-6|TRBD1
CASSLGGRWGLEAFF
>TRBV28|TRBD2
CASSSISGQETQYF
>TRBV15|NA
CATSSQAYEQYF
>TRBV6-5|TRBD1
CASSYSYRGYEQYF
>TRBV27|NA
CASSLSPGLNGYTF
>TRBV4-3|NA
CASSQGLGGGWSARYTF
>TRBV29-1|TRBD2
CSVETSGGATDTQYF
>TRBV5-1|TRBD2
CASSALSGGNTGELFF
>TRBV9|NA
CASSVGGLSYNEQFF
>TRBV4-1|TRBD1
CASSQVRTGNYGYTF
>TRBV5-5|TRBD1
CASSLRQGGNTEAFF
>TRBV30|NA
CAWRRGGASNEQFF
>TRBV4-1|TRBD1
CASSHPRDSIYEQYF
>TRBV7-2|NA
CASSLEQATETQYF
>TRBV19|NA
CASRTETSSYNSPLHF
>TRBV9|TRBD1
CASSSGQAGQPQHF
>TRBV9|NA
CASSVHRESSYNSPLHF
>TRBV19|TRBD2
CASTGLAGDEQFF
>TRBV7-9|NA
CASSLGFGGQPYEQYF
>TRBV29-1|TRBD1
CSVLGTGDSKNIQYF
>TRBV29-1|NA
CSVATSGYEQYF
>TRBV28|NA
CASSLNRVFYEQYF
>TRBV5-4|NA
CASSLGRNAQETQYF
>TRBV6-6|NA
CASSLTGTTNEKLFF
>TRBV2|NA
CASSYRQIYNQPQHF
>TRBV15|TRBD1
CATSRDRGNTEAFF
>TRBV4-1|TRBD1
CASSLAGQGSEAFF
>TRBV19|TRBD2
CASSLGLAGSTDTQYF
>TRBV7-3|TRBD1
CASSLASQGAGLNDYTF
>TRBV28|NA
CASSLLQGSRPQHF
>TRBV9|TRBD1
CASSSYDRDYNEQFF
>TRBV7-3|TRBD1
CASTLKYRDRGEKLFF
>TRBV29-1|NA
CSVVVMGPNGYTF
>TRBV27|NA
CASSSTGGWNEQFF
>TRBV7-9|NA
CASSFQDRETQYF
>TRBV28|TRBD1
CATSREGQKETQYF
>TRBV7-2|TRBD2
CASSDTSGGVHEQFF
>TRBV9|NA
CASSLRQYNEQFF
>TRBV30|TRBD1
CAWSYSGGNQPQHF
>TRBV10-3|NA
CAISEERGFYGYTF
>TRBV15|NA
CATSPTGREQYF
>TRBV7-3|TRBD2
CASSFGAGRDTQYF
>TRBV7-8|TRBD1
CAVSDRSITNYGYTF
>TRBV4-1|TRBD1
CASSQDWTGTGELFF
>TRBV9|NA
CASSAGAGGSYNSPLHF
>TRBV7-2|TRBD1
CASSLVPGQGAEAFF